This T cell receptor beta chain was retrieved from a study of low-dose radiotherapy and immunotherapy resistance in tumors. Overall study: Patients were given intravenous nivolumab 240 mg every two weeks plus ipilimumab 1 mg/kg every six weeks. Aspirin 300 mg was given orally each day for four cycles from cycle 1 day 1.

There are many counts of this clonotype. Time point defined: before trial treatment. Every donor's regimen consisted of nivolumab, ipilimumab, aspirin, low-dose cyclophosphamide and low-dose radiotherapy. Per the germline V gene, CDR1 is MNHEY and CDR2 is SVGEGT. Trimming pared 0 bases from V and 4 bases from J, leaving 13 bases between. This CDR3 region has 16 residues. Priming of first-strand cDNA relied on TRAV- and TRBV-specific primers (covering alpha and beta chains). It was with a constant-region primer and a V-primer adapter that TCRs were amplified over about 20 PCR cycles. A single record per CDR3 protein comes from TCRdb applying MiXCR to the reads. The table lists under 90,000 distinct CDR3 sequences, less than 35% of them singletons, with approximately 10% in the top ten.

The chain combines TRBV6-2 or TRBV6-3 with TRBJ2-1; D possibly corresponds to TRBD1 (6 bases). This material consisted of PBMCs, taken before treatment. The source is a female donor with ovarian cancer. The CDR3 DNA follows: TGTGCCAGCAGTTACTCGTACGGACAGCGGTACAATGAGCAGTTCTTC. Amino acid sequence: CASSYSYGQRYNEQFF.